Below are 16 T cell receptor beta chains sequenced from a single sample in a study of T cell repertoires in cytomegalovirus infection. These receptors are not linked to any known antigen. TCRdb re-called the reads through MiXCR, storing one row per CDR3 protein. The sample consists of approximately 280,000 distinct CDR3 sequences, 22% of them appearing once. Specimen: cultured PBMCs, collected from culture after CMV antigen stimulation. These receptors originate from a human donor in good health (CMV status not recorded). Some clones in this sample may be carry-over from other donors' samples.

This clonotype has only a few counts. V usage is TRBV5-1 and J usage is TRBJ1-6; D is perhaps TRBD1 (5 bases). V was trimmed by 0 bases and J by 8 bases, leaving 9 bases between them. This CDR3 is built from 14 residues. The germline CDR1 and CDR2 sequences are SGHRS and YFSETQ. The CDR3 here is CASSLGQTYSPLHF. CDR3 sequence (DNA): TGCGCCAGCAGCTTGGGACAGACCTATTCACCCCTCCACTTT.

This clonotype was recorded many times. J is TRBJ2-4 and V is TRBV7-8, with unresolved D. V was clipped by 4 bases and J by 8 bases, with 12 bases between them. Germline V gene sequence: CDR1 SGHVS, CDR2 FQNEAQ. The CDR3 has 13 residues. The CDR3: CASSSSRVDIQYF. The CDR3 coding sequence is TGTGCCAGCAGCTCCTCCCGTGTGGACATTCAGTACTTC.

This clonotype was recorded many times. The CDR3 sequence: CASSHPRTVVTDTQYF. CDR3 DNA sequence: TGTGCCAGCAGCCATCCCCGGACAGTTGTCACAGATACGCAGTATTTT. V usage is TRBV7-8 and J usage is TRBJ2-3, with a possible D match to TRBD1 (6 bases). The CDR3 is 16 residues long. Trimming took off 5 bases at V and 2 bases at J, with 17 bases between the two ends. Germline V CDR1 and CDR2: SGHVS, FQNEAQ.

This clonotype was seen repeatedly, ten times or more. This chain joins TRBV7-2 and TRBJ1-1, with D hard to call. Germline CDR1 and CDR2: SGHTA and FQGNSA. This CDR3 contains 14 residues. V was cut by 1 base and J by 4 bases, with 10 bases left in between. The DNA for the CDR3 is TGTGCCAGCAGCTTAGGCCAGTATTCCACTGAAGCTTTCTTT. Encoded protein: CASSLGQYSTEAFF.

In its sample, this clonotype was seen many times. The chain joins TRBV7-2 to TRBJ2-3; 7 bases agree with TRBD2. V dropped 5 bases and J dropped 6; count of bases not matched to a gene: 5. CDR1 and CDR2 (germline): SGHTA, FQGNSA. The CDR3 extends over 13 amino acids. The CDR3 spells CASSVAGVDTQYF. CDR3 coding DNA: TGTGCCAGCAGCGTTGCGGGGGTGGATACGCAGTATTTT. Full variable domain (remainder filled in from reference TRBV7-2 and TRBJ2-3): GAGVSQSPSNKVTEKGKDVELRCDPISGHTALYWYRQSLGQGLEFLIYFQGNSAPDKSGLPSDRFSAERTGGSVSTLTIQRTQQEDSAVYLCASSVAGVDTQYFGPGTRLTVL.

This chain's CDR3 is CASSVGTSGSVATEQFF. Written as DNA, the CDR3 is TGTGCCAGCAGCGTAGGTACTAGCGGGAGTGTGGCCACTGAGCAGTTCTTC. This rearrangement joins TRBV9 to TRBJ2-1, with TRBD2 identical over 11 bases. The V and J ends lost 0 bases and 9 bases, in that order; junction bases with no gene match: 11. The CDR3 sequence is 17 residues long. Germline V CDR1 and CDR2: SGDLS, YYNGEE.

V and J are TRBV12-3 or TRBV12-4 and TRBJ2-2; D uncertain. The CDR3 loop spans 16 amino acids. V dropped 10 bases and J dropped 0 bases, with 18 bases sitting between them. The DNA for the CDR3 is TGTGCCACGCTCAAAAGTCGAGCGACGAACACCGGGGAGCTGTTTTTT. Amino acid sequence: CATLKSRATNTGELFF.

The chain links TRBV29-1 to TRBJ2-2, with a possible D match to TRBD1 (6 bases). The ends were cut back, 5 bases at V and 6 bases at J, with 7 bases in the middle. The CDR3 has 11 amino acids. The germline V gene encodes CDR1 SQVTM and CDR2 ANQGSEA. The CDR3 sequence: CSVRTAGELFF. CDR3 coding DNA: TGCAGCGTTCGGACAGCCGGGGAGCTGTTTTTT.

This clonotype was observed many times. This sequence joins TRBV7-2 and TRBJ2-7; D gene ambiguous. Germline V gene lookup returns CDR1 SGHTA and CDR2 FQGNSA. V was clipped by 0 bases and J by 0 bases, with 15 bases between them. The CDR3 has 17 amino acids. The CDR3 DNA reads TGTGCCAGCAGCTTAGCCTCCCAGCTTTGCACCTCCTACGAGCAGTACGTC. Its translation is CASSLASQLCTSYEQYV.

This chain joins TRBV5-6 and TRBJ1-2; TRBD1 is a possible D gene (5 bases). The CDR3 is made up of 17 amino acids. The germline V and J ends were trimmed by 5 bases and 5 bases, with 25 bases remaining between them. Per germline, CDR1 SGHDT and CDR2 YYEEEE. The CDR3 nucleotides are TGTGCCAGCAGTGACACGGCAGGGCAGCTGAACCCTTATGGCTACACCTTC. This translates into CASSDTAGQLNPYGYTF.

This clonotype was counted between two and nine times. DNA for the CDR3: TGTGCCAGCAGCCCTTCCTCGGACAGCTCCTACGAGCAGTACTTC. Translating gives CASSPSSDSSYEQYF. The J gene is TRBJ2-7, the V gene TRBV7-2; D possibly corresponds to TRBD1 (6 bases). The CDR3 has 15 residues. The ends were cut back, 5 bases at V and 0 bases at J, with 14 bases in the middle. CDR1 and CDR2 from the germline V gene are SGHTA and FQGNSA.

This clonotype has a handful of counts. This chain uses TRBV30 with TRBJ2-1; TRBD2 agrees at 10 bases. The CDR3 has 15 amino acids. Germline CDR1 GTSNPN, CDR2 SVGIG (reference sequence). V gave up 2 bases and J gave up 8 bases; unmatched junction bases: 9. CDR3 sequence reads: CAWSYSGRSQDEQFF. The CDR3 nucleotides are TGTGCCTGGAGTTATAGCGGGAGGTCTCAGGATGAGCAGTTCTTC.

This clonotype was picked up a small number of times. The chain recombines TRBV6-5 with TRBJ1-2; D not certain. Germline V gene data show CDR1 as MNHEY and CDR2 as SVGAGI. The CDR3 length is 19 residues. The germline V and J ends were trimmed by 0 bases and 0 bases, with 20 bases remaining between them. The CDR3 nucleotides read TGTGCCAGCAGTTACTCGAGCCTTAGCCATGAACCCCCTAACTATGGCTACACCTTC. This codes for CASSYSSLSHEPPNYGYTF.

This clonotype has just a few counts. The J gene is TRBJ2-2, the V gene TRBV11-1, with 7 positions matching TRBD2. V was pared by 7 bases and J by 0 bases, with 11 bases of the junction left unmatched. The CDR3 length is 17 residues. From germline, CDR1 is SGHAT and CDR2 FQDESV (reference sequence). CDR3: CASTSLFSGPNTGELFF. The CDR3 DNA reads as TGTGCCAGCACTTCCCTATTTAGCGGGCCGAACACCGGGGAGCTGTTTTTT. Complete variable domain (other parts from reference TRBV11-1 and TRBJ2-2): EAEVAQSPRYKITEKSQAVAFWCDPISGHATLYWYRQILGQGPELLVQFQDESVVDDSQLPKDRFSAERLKGVDSTLKIQPAELGDSAMYLCASTSLFSGPNTGELFFGEGSRLTVL.

The V and J genes are TRBV6-1 and TRBJ2-5; 7 bases map to TRBD1. The CDR3 has 15 amino acids. J lost 0 bases, V lost 7 bases, and 8 bases had no gene match. The germline V gene encodes CDR1 MNHNS and CDR2 SASEGT. This CDR3 reads CASTVGQLYQETQYF. Written as DNA, the CDR3 is TGTGCCAGCACCGTGGGACAGTTGTACCAAGAGACCCAGTACTTC.

This clonotype was recorded a few times. The rearrangement uses TRBV7-2 and TRBJ2-4, with 8 bases aligning to TRBD1. Germline loops: CDR1 SGHTA, CDR2 FQGNSA. The CDR3 runs to 19 residues. The ends lost 4 bases at V and 0 bases at J; junction bases unmatched: 14. The CDR3 spells CASSSQTGTGDLAKNIQYF. Here the CDR3 DNA reads TGTGCCAGCAGCTCCCAAACCGGGACAGGCGATTTAGCCAAAAACATTCAGTACTTC. Supplemented by reference TRBV7-2 and TRBJ2-4, the full variable domain reads GAGVSQSPSNKVTEKGKDVELRCDPISGHTALYWYRQSLGQGLEFLIYFQGNSAPDKSGLPSDRFSAERTGGSVSTLTIQRTQQEDSAVYLCASSSQTGTGDLAKNIQYFGAGTRLSVL.